The clone carrying this T cell receptor beta chain was seen a handful of times. The antigen remains undetermined. PBMCs came from 8.5 to 10 ml fresh peripheral blood. These data are taken from a study of T cells in Graves' hyperthyroidism and ophthalmopathy. V gave up 4 bases and J gave up 2 bases, with 13 bases separating them. CDR1 and CDR2 (germline): SGDLS, YYNGEE. The CDR3 has 15 residues. RNA transcripts yielded amplified TCR beta CDR3 regions. Initially, a first-round RT-PCR of the TCR CDR3 employed the HTBI primer set. TCRdb passed the multiplex PCR reads through MiXCR, listing each CDR3 protein once. The sample gives 400,000 or so distinct CDR3 sequences, around 15% of which show up once; approximately 20% is in the top ten. General study findings and limits: Among thyroid clonotypes expanded above 0.001, most also appeared in blood.

This chain connects TRBV9 to TRBJ1-3, with D uncertain. This TCR was sampled from a woman aged 55-75 years with Graves' ophthalmopathy. Sequencing was carried out using blood. The CDR3 sequence is CASSPPPNTGNTIYF. For the CDR3, the DNA is TGTGCCAGCAGCCCCCCACCCAATACTGGAAACACCATATATTTT.